The 29 T cell receptor beta chains reported below all come from one sample, sequenced in a study of shared clonotypes between healthy human individuals (dated by TCRdb to 2020 to 2022). The library was obtained by the immunoSEQ multiplex PCR assay. TCRdb's version of the immuneACCESS table is confined to in-frame rearrangements and falls short of the full clone set. An unresolved V gene accounts for under half of the shortfall where checked; the remainder is of unknown origin. The sample table shows about 2.1 million clones, and 90% to 95% are seen once. Under 2% of the sample rests with the top ten. CD8 naive samples were obtained by positive selection for CCR7 among CD45RO-negative cells, yielding a CD45RA+CCR7+ population from which TemRA cells were excluded. The specimen sequenced was naive CD8+ T cells from PBMCs. The cell subset or site label corresponds to: CD45RA+CCR7+. Receptor source: a man younger than 35 in good health. Some clones in this sample may be carry-over from other donors' samples.

This chain connects TRBV7-9 to TRBJ2-7, with a possible D match to TRBD2 (7 bases). The CDR3 extends over 13 amino acids. Trimming removed 7 bases from V and 2 bases from J, with 12 bases in between. Germline CDR1 is SEHNR and CDR2 is FQNEAQ (reference sequence). CDR3 DNA sequence: TGTGCCAGCAATCGCGGGGGCACCTACGAGCAGTACTTC. Protein sequence: CASNRGGTYEQYF.

Turning to this clone: Other DNA sequences within the sample encode an identical CDR3. CDR3 sequence reads: CASSFGGGETQYF. The CDR3, as DNA: TGTGCCAGCAGTTTCGGTGGTGGGGAGACCCAGTACTTC. The chain links TRBV28 to TRBJ2-5; D is unclear. The V end was cut by 3 bases, the J end by 5 bases, with 10 bases between. The CDR3 covers 13 residues. Germline CDR1 is MDHEN and CDR2 is SYDVKM.

The chain is built from TRBV19 and TRBJ1-1; D is possibly TRBD1 (5 bases). The CDR3 is 15 residues long. V was trimmed by 5 bases and J by 1 base, leaving 14 bases between them. Germline CDR1 and CDR2: LNHDA and SQIVND (reference sequence). CDR3 loop: CASSGEGTGNTEAFF. As DNA, the CDR3 is TGTGCCAGTAGTGGGGAAGGGACGGGGAACACTGAAGCTTTCTTT.

The chain employs TRBV9 and TRBJ1-5; 7 nucleotides match TRBD1. V was clipped by 0 bases and J by 5 bases; unmatched bases: 5. Per the germline V gene, CDR1 is SGDLS and CDR2 is YYNGEE. The length of the CDR3 is 15 residues. The CDR3 DNA follows: TGTGCCAGCAGCGTAGATGGGACAGCATATCAGCCCCAGCATTTT. Translated: CASSVDGTAYQPQHF.

This clone was picked up one time. The identical CDR3 is also encoded by other nucleotide sequences in the sample. This chain uses TRBV9 with TRBJ2-7; maybe TRBD2 (5 bases). This CDR3 has 13 amino acids. Germline V lookup: CDR1 SGDLS, CDR2 YYNGEE. V dropped 3 bases and J dropped 4 bases, with 11 bases sitting between them. CDR3 loop: CASSDRSGYEQYF. CDR3 nucleotides: TGTGCCAGCAGCGACCGAAGCGGTTACGAGCAGTACTTC.

The chain carries TRBV11-2 and TRBJ1-1, with TRBD1 matching over 7 bases. Unmatched junction bases numbered 11, after V lost 5 bases and J lost 5 bases. Per germline, CDR1 SGHAT and CDR2 FQNNGV. CDR3 length: 15 residues. In nucleotides, the CDR3 is TGTGCCAGCAGCCCCCTTGGAGGGGGCGGGACTGAAGCTTTCTTT. Translation: CASSPLGGGGTEAFF.

The rearrangement links TRBV28 to TRBJ2-7; TRBD1 or TRBD2 may be the D gene (5 bases each). The germline gives CDR1 MDHEN, CDR2 SYDVKM. The CDR3 has 15 amino acids. Between the trimmed V and J ends, which lost 2 bases and 1 base, there was a span of 12 bases. Here the CDR3 DNA reads TGTGCCAGCAGTTTAAGGGACCCTAGTTCCTACGAGCAGTACTTC. Its protein is CASSLRDPSSYEQYF. Using reference TRBV28 and TRBJ2-7 for the parts outside the CDR3, the full variable domain is DVKVTQSSRYLVKRTGEKVFLECVQDMDHENMFWYRQDPGLGLRLIYFSYDVKMKEKGDIPEGYSVSREKKERFSLILESASTNQTSMYLCASSLRDPSSYEQYFGPGTRLTVT.

Of note for this clone: Other nucleotide sequences in the sample specify the same CDR3. The rearrangement links TRBV7-9 to TRBJ1-1; 7 nucleotides agree with TRBD1. The germline CDR1 and CDR2 sequences are SEHNR and FQNEAQ (reference sequence). The CDR3 spans 15 residues. V was clipped by 3 bases and J by 0 bases; unmatched bases: 4. CDR3 loop: CASSLTGSMNTEAFF. The CDR3 nucleotides read TGTGCCAGCAGCTTGACAGGGAGTATGAACACTGAAGCTTTCTTT.

The V gene is TRBV13, the J gene TRBJ2-1, with D perhaps matching TRBD2 (5 bases). CDR1 is PRHDT, CDR2 FYEKMQ, per germline (reference sequence). V was trimmed by 8 bases and J by 2 bases, leaving 13 bases between them. The CDR3 spans 14 residues. The CDR3 here is CASGRQEAYNEQFF. The CDR3 DNA follows: TGTGCCAGCGGACGTCAGGAGGCCTACAATGAGCAGTTCTTC.

V and J are TRBV6-5 and TRBJ2-1; D might be TRBD1 or TRBD2, each matching 5 bases. This CDR3 has 15 residues. Germline CDR1 reads MNHEY; CDR2 reads SVGAGI. Trimming shortened V by 6 bases and J by 4 bases, and 16 bases separated the two germline ends. This CDR3 is CASSIRDGGYNEQFF. The CDR3 region has the DNA TGTGCCAGCAGCATCCGGGACGGCGGATACAATGAGCAGTTCTTC.

This chain uses TRBV28 with TRBJ1-5, with D possibly matching TRBD1 (6 bases). The CDR3 sequence is 15 residues long. Germline V gene data show CDR1 as MDHEN and CDR2 as SYDVKM. Trimming pared 2 bases from V and 4 bases from J, leaving 12 bases between. The CDR3 is CASSLVQGKNQPQHF. DNA for the CDR3: TGTGCCAGCAGTTTAGTACAGGGAAAGAATCAGCCCCAGCATTTT.

The CDR3 coding sequence is TGTGCCAGCAGCCCCTACGGGGCGTTTAGCGGGAGGGACACAGATACGCAGTATTTT. It yields the protein CASSPYGAFSGRDTDTQYF. This rearrangement joins TRBV7-9 to TRBJ2-3, with 11 positions matching TRBD2. Germline V gives CDR1 SEHNR, CDR2 FQNEAQ (reference sequence). The trim removed 5 bases at V and 2 bases at J, leaving 15 bases unmatched. The CDR3 loop spans 19 amino acids.

The gene calls are TRBV10-2 and TRBJ2-5; TRBD2 matches at 9 bases. The V gene's germline CDR1 is WSHSY and CDR2 SAAADI. The J segment lost 4 bases and the V segment lost 3 bases, leaving 9 bases of the junction unmatched. The CDR3 spans 16 residues. The CDR3 spells CASSDGREGLGETQYF. The CDR3 bases are TGCGCCAGCAGTGACGGGCGGGAGGGCCTTGGAGAGACCCAGTACTTC.

This clone appeared a single time. The chain couples TRBV7-2 to TRBJ2-1; 7 positions agree with TRBD1. Germline trimming cut 6 bases from V and 0 bases from J; bases unmatched to any gene: 11. Germline CDR1 is SGHTA and CDR2 is FQGNSA. The CDR3 is 17 amino acids. The CDR3 DNA follows: TGTGCCAGCAGGTTTGACAGGGCCCCAAGCTCCTACAATGAGCAGTTCTTC. Translating gives CASRFDRAPSSYNEQFF.

The V and J genes are TRBV5-1 and TRBJ2-1; 9 bases fit TRBD1. This CDR3 has 17 amino acids. Germline V gene sequence: CDR1 SGHRS, CDR2 YFSETQ. V shed 0 bases and J 3 bases; nucleotides not matched to a gene: 7. CDR3 loop: CASSLAPGQGLYNEQFF. CDR3 nucleotides: TGCGCCAGCAGCTTGGCCCCGGGACAGGGCCTCTACAATGAGCAGTTCTTC.

The rearrangement links TRBV7-9 to TRBJ2-7; weak D call: TRBD2 (6 bases). Germline lookup yields CDR1 SEHNR and CDR2 FQNEAQ (reference sequence). V dropped 4 bases and J dropped 0 bases, with 7 bases sitting between them. The CDR3 runs to 13 residues. Here the CDR3 reads CASSSSVSYEQYF. DNA of the CDR3: TGTGCCAGCAGCTCTAGCGTCTCCTACGAGCAGTACTTC. Drawing the rest from reference TRBV7-9 and TRBJ2-7, the complete variable domain is DTGVSQNPRHKITKRGQNVTFRCDPISEHNRLYWYRQTLGQGPEFLTYFQNEAQLEKSRLLSDRFSAERPKGSFSTLEIQRTEQGDSAMYLCASSSSVSYEQYFGPGTRLTVT.

This chain joins TRBV5-4 and TRBJ2-3, with 9 bases matching TRBD2. Unmatched junction bases numbered 16, after V lost 4 bases and J lost 4 bases. Per germline, CDR1 SGHNT and CDR2 YYREEE (reference sequence). This CDR3 is built from 18 residues. In DNA, the CDR3 is TGTGCCAGCAGCGGCCTTGGAAAGAGCGGGAGGCCCCCAGATACGCAGTATTTT. This translates into CASSGLGKSGRPPDTQYF.

This clone was counted a few times. The chain is built from TRBV12-5 and TRBJ1-1; tentatively, D is TRBD1 (5 bases). Trimming shortened V by 2 bases and J by 6 bases, and 13 bases separated the two germline ends. The CDR3 has 14 amino acids. Germline V gene sequence: CDR1 LGHNT, CDR2 FRNRAP. CDR3 nucleotide sequence: TGTGCTAGTGGTTTGTCCCTCCAGGGCTCTGAAGCTTTCTTT. Its protein product is CASGLSLQGSEAFF.

The V and J genes are TRBV18 and TRBJ2-3; 14 nucleotides align to TRBD2. The germline V gene has CDR1 KGHSH and CDR2 LQKENI. V shed 0 bases, J shed 4 bases, and the junction held 6 bases outside the gene matches. The CDR3 consists of 18 residues. CDR3 in DNA: TGTGCCAGCTCACCACCCGGGACTAGCGGGAGTAGCGCAGATACGCAGTATTTT. Translated: CASSPPGTSGSSADTQYF.

The chain is built from TRBV5-4 and TRBJ2-1, with 7 bases lining up with TRBD2. Germline V CDR1 and CDR2: SGHNT, YYREEE (reference sequence). The trim removed 3 bases at V and 6 bases at J, leaving 3 bases unmatched. There are 13 residues in the CDR3. In DNA form, the CDR3 reads TGTGCCAGCAGCTACTTAGCGGGCAATGAGCAGTTCTTC. It codes for CASSYLAGNEQFF.

On this clone itself: This specimen includes other DNA sequences encoding the same CDR3. V usage is TRBV5-6 and J usage is TRBJ2-7, with D tentatively TRBD1 (5 bases). V was pared by 0 bases and J by 2 bases, with 6 bases between. From germline, CDR1 is SGHDT and CDR2 YYEEEE. The CDR3 has 13 amino acids. In DNA form, the CDR3 reads TGTGCCAGCAGCTTGGGGGGCACCTACGAGCAGTACTTC. Its translation: CASSLGGTYEQYF.

The chain employs TRBV9 and TRBJ1-4, with D possibly being TRBD1 (6 bases). The CDR3 contains 16 residues. V was clipped by 3 bases and J by 0 bases, with 12 bases between them. Germline CDR1 SGDLS, CDR2 YYNGEE. The CDR3 DNA reads TGTGCCAGCAGCGACGGGGGGCATCCAACTAATGAAAAACTGTTTTTT. Its translation: CASSDGGHPTNEKLFF.

In DNA, the CDR3 is TGTGAGACAAGGTACAATGAGCAGTTCTTC. It translates to CETRYNEQFF. The chain uses TRBV27 and TRBJ2-1; no clear D. CDR1 and CDR2 (germline): MNHEY, SMNVEV (reference sequence). This CDR3 region has 10 residues.

This sequence joins TRBV28 and TRBJ1-1; D gene ambiguous. Trimming took off 7 bases at V and 1 base at J, with 13 bases between the two ends. Germline V gene sequence: CDR1 MDHEN, CDR2 SYDVKM. The CDR3 spans 14 residues. The CDR3 here is CASNPSWGNTEAFF. The CDR3 DNA sequence: TGTGCCAGCAATCCCTCTTGGGGGAACACTGAAGCTTTCTTT.

The rearrangement links TRBV10-2 to TRBJ2-7; D may be TRBD2 (5 bases). Germline V gives CDR1 WSHSY, CDR2 SAAADI. There are 13 residues in the CDR3. The ends were cut back, 2 bases at V and 2 bases at J, with 7 bases in the middle. In nucleotides, the CDR3 is TGCGCCAGCAGTGAGCACGGGGCCTACGAGCAGTACTTC. It specifies CASSEHGAYEQYF.

The chain has TRBV13 and TRBJ2-7, with 8 nucleotides matching TRBD2. V trimming: 5 bases; J trimming: 8 bases; junction bases outside the gene matches: 20. The CDR3 totals 17 residues. Germline assignment: CDR1 PRHDT and CDR2 FYEKMQ (reference sequence). CDR3 residues: CASSTGPAGGVLLKQYF. The CDR3 bases are TGTGCCAGCAGCACCGGACCCGCCGGGGGGGTGCTACTTAAGCAGTACTTC. The full variable domain, its missing parts supplied by reference TRBV13 and TRBJ2-7, is AAGVIQSPRHLIKEKRETATLKCYPIPRHDTVYWYQQGPGQDPQFLISFYEKMQSDKGSIPDRFSAQQFSDYHSELNMSSLELGDSALYFCASSTGPAGGVLLKQYFGPGTRLTVT.

For this clone: Other nucleotide sequences in the sample specify the same CDR3. CDR3 coding DNA: TGTGCCAGCAGTTATGGGGAGTCCTACGAGCAGTACTTC. This codes for CASSYGESYEQYF. The V call is TRBV6-5, the J call TRBJ2-7, with TRBD2 as a possible D gene (5 bases). V gave up 3 bases and J gave up 1 base, with 7 bases separating them. The CDR3 has 13 residues. CDR1 is MNHEY, CDR2 SVGAGI, per germline.

The genes are TRBV6-1 and TRBJ2-3; the D gene could be TRBD1 or TRBD2 (6 bases each). Trimming pared 3 bases from V and 1 base from J, leaving 8 bases between. The CDR3 spans 14 residues. Looked up from germline, CDR1 is MNHNS and CDR2 is SASEGT. The CDR3 reads CASSEGGRTDTQYF. CDR3 sequence (DNA): TGTGCCAGCAGTGAGGGGGGCCGCACAGATACGCAGTATTTT.

V is TRBV27 and J is TRBJ2-1; D gene uncertain. Germline loops: CDR1 MNHEY, CDR2 SMNVEV (reference sequence). V was trimmed by 5 bases and J by 8 bases, leaving 13 bases between them. The CDR3 is 13 amino acids. The chain's CDR3 is CASSPPFRDEQFF. The CDR3 DNA is TGTGCCAGCAGTCCCCCCTTCCGCGATGAGCAGTTCTTC.